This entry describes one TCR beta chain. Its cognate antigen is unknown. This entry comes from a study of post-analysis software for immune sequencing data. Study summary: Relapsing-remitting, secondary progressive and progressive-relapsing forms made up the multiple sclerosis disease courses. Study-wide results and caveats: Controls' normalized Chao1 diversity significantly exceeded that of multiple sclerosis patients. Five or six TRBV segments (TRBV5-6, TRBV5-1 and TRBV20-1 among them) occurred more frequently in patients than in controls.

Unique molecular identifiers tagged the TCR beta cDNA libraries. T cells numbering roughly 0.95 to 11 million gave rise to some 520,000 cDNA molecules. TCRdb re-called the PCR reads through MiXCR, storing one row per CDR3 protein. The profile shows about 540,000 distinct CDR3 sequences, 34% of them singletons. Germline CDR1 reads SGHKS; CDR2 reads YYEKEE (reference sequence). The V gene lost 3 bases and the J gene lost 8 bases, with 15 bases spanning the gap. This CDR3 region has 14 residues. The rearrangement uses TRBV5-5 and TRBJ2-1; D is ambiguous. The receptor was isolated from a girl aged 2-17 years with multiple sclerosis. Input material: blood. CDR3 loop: CASSSLTLNHEQFF. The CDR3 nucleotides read TGTGCCAGCAGCTCACTGACGCTAAATCATGAGCAGTTCTTC.